The clone carrying this T cell receptor (beta chain) has a count of ten or more. Its target is not known. V dropped 2 bases and J dropped 2; count of bases not matched to a gene: 20. The germline gives CDR1 SQVTM, CDR2 ANQGSEA. There are 19 residues in the CDR3. This sample was included in a study of breast tumors, draining lymph nodes, adjacent tissues. Findings of the study overall: Compared with lymph nodes, tumors were less diverse; compared with nontumor tissue, more.

The lymph nodes were axillary draining lymph nodes from breast cancer patients. A single record per CDR3 protein comes from TCRdb applying MiXCR to the multiplex PCR reads. Here the sample spans 140,000 to 150,000 distinct CDR3 sequences, approximately 29% being singletons. This sequence originates from a female donor with breast cancer. Some clones in this sample may be carry-over from other donors' samples. The rearrangement links TRBV29-1 to TRBJ1-2, with 7 bases lining up with TRBD1. Sample: axillary lymph node tissue. Here the CDR3 DNA reads TGCAGCGTTGAAAGTATTCTCGTCGATGGGACAGAAGTCAACTATGGCTACACCTTC. It is translated as CSVESILVDGTEVNYGYTF.